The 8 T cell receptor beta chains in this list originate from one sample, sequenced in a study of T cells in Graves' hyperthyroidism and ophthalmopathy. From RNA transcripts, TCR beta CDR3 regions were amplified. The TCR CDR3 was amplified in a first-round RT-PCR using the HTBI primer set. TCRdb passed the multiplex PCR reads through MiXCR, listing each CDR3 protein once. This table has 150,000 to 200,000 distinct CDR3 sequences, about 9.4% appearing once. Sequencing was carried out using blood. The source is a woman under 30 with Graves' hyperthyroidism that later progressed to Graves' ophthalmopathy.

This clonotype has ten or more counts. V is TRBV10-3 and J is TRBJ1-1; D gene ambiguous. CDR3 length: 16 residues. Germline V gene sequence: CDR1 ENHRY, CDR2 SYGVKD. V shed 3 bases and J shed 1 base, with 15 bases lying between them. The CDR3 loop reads CAISEGTPLRNTEAFF. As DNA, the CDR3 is TGTGCCATCAGTGAAGGTACCCCCCTCAGGAACACTGAAGCTTTCTTT.

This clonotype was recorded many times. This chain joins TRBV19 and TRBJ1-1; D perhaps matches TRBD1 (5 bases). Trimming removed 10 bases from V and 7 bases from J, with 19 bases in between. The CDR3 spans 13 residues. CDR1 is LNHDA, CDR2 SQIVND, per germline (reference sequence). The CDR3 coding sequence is TGTGCCACCTCATCGACAGCTAGGGGTGAAGCTTTCTTT. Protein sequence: CATSSTARGEAFF.

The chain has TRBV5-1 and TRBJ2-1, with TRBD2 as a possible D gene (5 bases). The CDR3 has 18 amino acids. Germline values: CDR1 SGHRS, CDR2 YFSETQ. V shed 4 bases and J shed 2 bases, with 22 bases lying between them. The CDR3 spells CASSIIPQVGVTYNEQFF. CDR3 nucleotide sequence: TGCGCCAGCAGCATCATTCCTCAAGTGGGAGTAACCTACAATGAGCAGTTCTTC.

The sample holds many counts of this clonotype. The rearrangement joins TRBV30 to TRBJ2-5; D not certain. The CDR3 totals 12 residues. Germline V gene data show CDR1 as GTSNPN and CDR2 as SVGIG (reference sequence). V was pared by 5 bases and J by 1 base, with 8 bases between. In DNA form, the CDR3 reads TGTGCCTGGTTGGGCACCCAAGAGACCCAGTACTTC. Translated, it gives CAWLGTQETQYF.

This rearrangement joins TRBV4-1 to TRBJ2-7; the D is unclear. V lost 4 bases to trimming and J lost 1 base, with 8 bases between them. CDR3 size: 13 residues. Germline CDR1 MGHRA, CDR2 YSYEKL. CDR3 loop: CASSLSESYEQYF. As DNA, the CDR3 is TGCGCCAGCAGCCTCAGTGAGTCCTACGAGCAGTACTTC.

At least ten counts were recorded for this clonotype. The chain's CDR3 is CASTGTGAYEQYF. Written as DNA, the CDR3 is TGTGCCAGCACCGGGACAGGGGCATACGAGCAGTACTTC. The chain couples TRBV2 to TRBJ2-7; 10 positions match TRBD1. The CDR3 length is 13 residues. The V gene end was trimmed by 7 bases and the J gene end by 4 bases; junction bases not matched to a gene: 4. Germline-derived CDR1 and CDR2 are SNHLY and FYNNEI.

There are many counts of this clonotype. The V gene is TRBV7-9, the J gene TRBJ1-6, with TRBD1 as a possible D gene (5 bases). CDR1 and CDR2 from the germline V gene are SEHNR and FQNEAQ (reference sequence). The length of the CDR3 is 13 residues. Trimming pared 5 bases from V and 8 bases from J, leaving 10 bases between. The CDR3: CASSRMGDSPLHF. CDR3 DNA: TGTGCCAGCAGCCGAATGGGGGATTCACCCCTCCACTTT. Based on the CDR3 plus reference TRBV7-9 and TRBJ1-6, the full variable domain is DTGVSQNPRHKITKRGQNVTFRCDPISEHNRLYWYRQTLGQGPEFLTYFQNEAQLEKSRLLSDRFSAERPKGSFSTLEIQRTEQGDSAMYLCASSRMGDSPLHFGNGTRLTVT.

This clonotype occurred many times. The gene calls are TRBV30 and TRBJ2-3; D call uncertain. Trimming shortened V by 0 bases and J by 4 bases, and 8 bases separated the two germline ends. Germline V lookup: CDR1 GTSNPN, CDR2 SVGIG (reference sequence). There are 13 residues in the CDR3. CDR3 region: CAWSVRAPDTQYF. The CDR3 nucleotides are TGTGCCTGGAGTGTACGAGCCCCAGATACGCAGTATTTT.